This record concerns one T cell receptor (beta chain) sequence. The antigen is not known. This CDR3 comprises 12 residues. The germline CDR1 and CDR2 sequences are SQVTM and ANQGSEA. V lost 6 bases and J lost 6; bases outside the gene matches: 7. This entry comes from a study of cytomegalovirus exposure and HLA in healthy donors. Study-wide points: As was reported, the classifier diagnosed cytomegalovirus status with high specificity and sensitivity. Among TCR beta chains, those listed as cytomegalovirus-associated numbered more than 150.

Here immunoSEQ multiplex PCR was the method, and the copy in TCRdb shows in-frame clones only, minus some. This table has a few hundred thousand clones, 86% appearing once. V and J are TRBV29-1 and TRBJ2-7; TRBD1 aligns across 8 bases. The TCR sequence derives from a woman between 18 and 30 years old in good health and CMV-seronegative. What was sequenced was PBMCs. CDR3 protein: CSVQGAGGEQYF. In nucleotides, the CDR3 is TGCAGCGTGCAGGGGGCCGGGGGCGAGCAGTACTTC.